These 4 T cell receptor beta chains originate from one sample sequenced in a study of blood T cell repertoires in COVID-19. Assay used: immunoSEQ multiplex PCR; TCRdb lists only in-frame clones, some missing. Of about 75,000 clones in the sample, roughly 88% were seen once. The source material was peripheral blood. The source is a human donor in a cohort sampled during active COVID-19.

The chain recombines TRBV7-3 with TRBJ1-2; TRBD1 might be the D (6 bases). V dropped 5 bases and J dropped 2 bases, with 15 bases sitting between them. CDR3 size: 15 residues. Germline V lookup: CDR1 SGHTA, CDR2 FQGTGA. CDR3 nucleotide sequence: TGTGCCAGCAGCCTGAACAGGGCAACCAACTATGGCTACACCTTC. It encodes CASSLNRATNYGYTF.

J is TRBJ2-1 and V is TRBV7-2; D is ambiguous. This CDR3 contains 17 residues. V was cut by 0 bases and J by 0 bases, with 12 bases left in between. Germline assignment: CDR1 SGHTA and CDR2 FQGNSA. The CDR3 here is CASSLAYGSSSYNEQFF. The CDR3 DNA sequence: TGTGCCAGCAGCTTAGCGTATGGTTCGAGCTCCTACAATGAGCAGTTCTTC.

The V gene is TRBV24-1, the J gene TRBJ2-3, with no clear D. The V end was cut by 4 bases, the J end by 4 bases, with 8 bases between. CDR1 KGHDR and CDR2 SFDVKD come from the germline V gene. The CDR3 is 13 residues long. The CDR3 DNA follows: TGTGCCACCAGTGAACCTAATTCAGATACGCAGTATTTT. Amino acid sequence: CATSEPNSDTQYF.

The rearrangement links TRBV6-1 to TRBJ2-1; TRBD2 matches at 7 bases. V shed 4 bases and J 9 bases; nucleotides not matched to a gene: 15. Germline V gene lookup returns CDR1 MNHNS and CDR2 SASEGT. This CDR3 spans 16 amino acids. This CDR3 is CASSGRGEASGGEQFF. The CDR3 DNA is TGTGCCAGCAGTGGACGGGGGGAGGCCTCCGGCGGTGAGCAGTTCTTC.